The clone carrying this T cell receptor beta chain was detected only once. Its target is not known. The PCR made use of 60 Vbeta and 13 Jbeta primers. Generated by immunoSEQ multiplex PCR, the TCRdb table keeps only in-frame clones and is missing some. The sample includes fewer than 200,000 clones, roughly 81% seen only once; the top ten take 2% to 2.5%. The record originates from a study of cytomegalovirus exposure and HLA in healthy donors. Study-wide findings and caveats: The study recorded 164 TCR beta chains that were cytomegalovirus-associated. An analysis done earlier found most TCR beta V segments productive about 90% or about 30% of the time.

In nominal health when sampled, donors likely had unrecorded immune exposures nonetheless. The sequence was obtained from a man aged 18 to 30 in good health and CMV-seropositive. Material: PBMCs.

The DNA of the CDR3 is TGCGCCAGCAGCCAAGACTGGCGGGGGGATTTAGAGACCCAGTACTTC. Translating gives CASSQDWRGDLETQYF. This chain joins TRBV4-3 and TRBJ2-5, with 8 bases matching TRBD2. The ends lost 0 bases at V and 4 bases at J; junction bases unmatched: 7. Germline CDR1 reads LGHNA; CDR2 reads YSLEER. The CDR3 covers 16 residues.